Following are 21 T cell receptor beta chains from one sample sequenced in a study of blood T cell repertoires in COVID-19 (dated by TCRdb to the early 2020s). To prepare the library, the immunoSEQ multiplex PCR assay was applied. Drawn from immuneACCESS, this table holds only the in-frame rearrangements with V and J called that TCRdb kept. Clones are partly lost; checked studies trace under half to an unresolved V gene and leave the rest unexplained. This sample is represented by 250,000 to 350,000 clones; 70% to 90% of them were singletons. Of the sample, roughly 4% falls within the top ten clones. The sample taken for sequencing was PBMCs or T cells enriched from blood (not recorded which). These receptors came from a woman in her twenties or thirties who had recovered from COVID-19.

The chain couples TRBV5-6 to TRBJ2-1, with D tentatively TRBD2 (6 bases). This CDR3 is 15 amino acids long. V was shortened by 7 bases and J by 1 base, with 15 bases between the two germline ends. Germline V gives CDR1 SGHDT, CDR2 YYEEEE. CDR3 nucleotides: TGTGCCAGCGTGAGGGCCGGGGGATCCTACAATGAGCAGTTCTTC. This translates into CASVRAGGSYNEQFF.

V and J are TRBV11-1 and TRBJ1-2; D may be TRBD1 (5 bases). Germline loops: CDR1 SGHAT, CDR2 FQDESV (reference sequence). The CDR3 totals 16 residues. The V end lost 2 bases, the J end lost 5 bases, and 18 bases lay between the germline ends. Written as DNA, the CDR3 is TGTGCCAGCAGCTTACACCCCGGAGGGGCTAGTTATGGCTACACCTTC. Residues: CASSLHPGGASYGYTF.

The chain recombines TRBV10-1 with TRBJ1-4; TRBD1 matches at 7 bases. This CDR3 contains 13 residues. J lost 10 bases, V lost 0 bases, and 2 bases had no gene match. Germline assignment: CDR1 WNHNN and CDR2 SYGVQD (reference sequence). The DNA of the CDR3 is TGCGCCAGCAGTGAGTCCCAGGGGGGAAAACTGTTTTTT. It codes for CASSESQGGKLFF.

This sequence joins TRBV30 and TRBJ1-2; 7 nucleotides agree with TRBD1. Germline V lookup: CDR1 GTSNPN, CDR2 SVGIG (reference sequence). The CDR3 is 14 residues long. V lost 4 bases, J lost 2 bases, and 7 bases stayed unmatched. Written as DNA, the CDR3 is TGTGCCTGGAAGAGACAGGGTGGAAACTATGGCTACACCTTC. Its protein product is CAWKRQGGNYGYTF. Together with reference TRBV30 and TRBJ1-2, the CDR3 gives the full variable domain: SQTIHQWPATLVQPVGSPLSLECTVEGTSNPNLYWYRQAAGRGLQLLFYSVGIGQISSEVPQNLSASRPQDRQFILSSKKLLLSDSGFYLCAWKRQGGNYGYTFGSGTRLTVV.

In its sample, this clone was seen once. This chain connects TRBV28 to TRBJ2-7; a weak D match, TRBD2 (6 bases). V lost 6 bases to trimming and J lost 2 bases, with 20 bases between them. Germline V gene lookup returns CDR1 MDHEN and CDR2 SYDVKM. This CDR3 has 16 residues. This chain's CDR3 is CASSEAWDFSTYEQYF. The CDR3 coding sequence is TGTGCCAGCAGCGAAGCATGGGACTTCTCCACCTACGAGCAGTACTTC.

This chain connects TRBV15 to TRBJ1-3, with a possible D match to TRBD1 (6 bases). CDR3 length: 19 residues. Between the trimmed V and J ends, which lost 0 bases and 3 bases, there was a span of 21 bases. Germline CDR1 reads LNHNV; CDR2 reads YYDKDF (reference sequence). The CDR3 reads CATSRESRGYRAHGNTIYF. The CDR3 DNA follows: TGTGCCACCAGCAGAGAATCTAGGGGATACAGGGCTCATGGAAACACCATATATTTT. The full variable domain, completed using reference TRBV15 and TRBJ1-3, is DAMVIQNPRYQVTQFGKPVTLSCSQTLNHNVMYWYQQKSSQAPKLLFHYYDKDFNNEADTPDNFQSRRPNTSFCFLDIRSPGLGDTAMYLCATSRESRGYRAHGNTIYFGEGSWLTVV.

The chain links TRBV27 to TRBJ2-1; 14 bases fit TRBD2. This CDR3 is built from 14 residues. Losses at the gene ends were 6 bases for V and 9 bases for J; bases not matched to a gene: 4. Germline CDR1 and CDR2: MNHEY and SMNVEV (reference sequence). The DNA for the CDR3 is TGTGCCAGCAGCCAGGGACTAGCGGGAGTTGAGCAGTTCTTC. As protein: CASSQGLAGVEQFF.

This chain connects TRBV25-1 to TRBJ1-3; no firm D call. Germline V gene data show CDR1 as MGHDK and CDR2 as SYGVNS. The CDR3 sequence is 14 residues long. Trimming left V 3 bases short and J 3 bases short, with 9 bases between. DNA of the CDR3: TGTGCCAGCAGTGATCCCGGGGTTGGAAACACCATATATTTT. Translating it yields CASSDPGVGNTIYF.

This clone was observed a single time. The gene calls are TRBV7-2 and TRBJ2-7, with D maybe TRBD2 (6 bases). CDR1 is SGHTA, CDR2 FQGNSA, per germline. V lost 1 base and J 2 bases, leaving 24 bases between the germline ends. This CDR3 has 19 amino acids. The DNA of the CDR3 is TGTGCCAGCAGCTTAGTAGGGCGGCGTGGCGGGGACCTACCCTACGAGCAGTACTTC. Protein: CASSLVGRRGGDLPYEQYF.

The chain joins TRBV27 to TRBJ2-7; TRBD2 matches 8 bases. The V segment lost 3 bases and the J segment 0 bases; nucleotides outside the gene matches: 16. Germline CDR1 MNHEY, CDR2 SMNVEV (reference sequence). The CDR3 consists of 19 residues. CDR3 nucleotide sequence: TGTGCCAGCAGTTTCAGGCTACTAGCGGACTCCTTCAGCTCCTACGAGCAGTACTTC. Protein product: CASSFRLLADSFSSYEQYF.

The chain joins TRBV6-4 to TRBJ2-1, with a weak D call TRBD2 (5 bases). The ends were cut back, 6 bases at V and 3 bases at J, with 18 bases in the middle. The CDR3 runs to 16 residues. Germline V gene sequence: CDR1 MRHNA, CDR2 SNTAGT. The CDR3 sequence: CASRDTRVLNYNEQFF. As DNA, the CDR3 is TGTGCCAGCAGAGACACTAGGGTGCTTAACTACAATGAGCAGTTCTTC.

Only one count was recorded for this clone. CDR3 bases: TGTGCCAGCAGTCTACAGGGGGTGGAGACCCAGTACTTC. Its translation: CASSLQGVETQYF. The J gene is TRBJ2-5, the V gene TRBV3-1 (or the pseudogene TRBV3-2); TRBD1 matches 8 bases. CDR1 and CDR2 from the germline V gene are LGHDT and YNNKEL (reference sequence). CDR3 length: 13 amino acids. The J segment lost 5 bases and the V segment lost 6 bases, leaving 5 bases of the junction unmatched.

The chain has TRBV7-2 and TRBJ2-1; 8 bases line up with TRBD1. Trimming took 5 bases from V and 8 from J; bases not matched to a gene: 2. CDR1 SGHTA and CDR2 FQGNSA come from the germline V gene. The CDR3 length is 12 residues. This CDR3 reads CASSRQGYEQFF. DNA of the CDR3: TGTGCCAGCAGCCGACAGGGGTATGAGCAGTTCTTC. Complete variable domain (other parts from reference TRBV7-2 and TRBJ2-1): GAGVSQSPSNKVTEKGKDVELRCDPISGHTALYWYRQSLGQGLEFLIYFQGNSAPDKSGLPSDRFSAERTGGSVSTLTIQRTQQEDSAVYLCASSRQGYEQFFGPGTRLTVL.

The genes are TRBV29-1 and TRBJ2-7; TRBD1 is a possible D gene (5 bases). The germline gives CDR1 SQVTM, CDR2 ANQGSEA. CDR3 length: 12 residues. V was shortened by 7 bases and J by 6 bases, with 16 bases between the two germline ends. The CDR3 here is CSAAKGSREQYF. The CDR3 DNA follows: TGCAGCGCTGCTAAGGGGTCTCGCGAGCAGTACTTC.

V gene TRBV3-1 (or the pseudogene TRBV3-2) combines with J gene TRBJ2-7; D is possibly TRBD2 (6 bases). Germline loops: CDR1 LGHDT, CDR2 YNNKEL (reference sequence). The CDR3 runs to 13 residues. Trimming shortened V by 4 bases and J by 2 bases, and 9 bases separated the two germline ends. CDR3 DNA sequence: TGTGCCAGCAGCCCGGGACTTCCCTACGAGCAGTACTTC. It specifies CASSPGLPYEQYF.

This clone was observed a handful of times. This chain uses TRBV10-1 with TRBJ2-7, with 10 bases lining up with TRBD1. CDR1 is WNHNN, CDR2 SYGVQD, per germline (reference sequence). Trimming at V came to 0 bases and at J to 4 bases, leaving 3 bases not matched to a gene. The CDR3 runs to 15 residues. CDR3 in amino acids: CASSESRDRGYEQYF. The CDR3 bases are TGCGCCAGCAGTGAGTCCCGGGACAGGGGATACGAGCAGTACTTC.

J is TRBJ1-1 and V is TRBV5-1, with 7 bases aligning to TRBD1. CDR1 is SGHRS, CDR2 YFSETQ, per germline. The CDR3 sequence is 16 residues long. The V gene end was trimmed by 0 bases and the J gene end by 3 bases; junction bases not matched to a gene: 8. The CDR3 DNA sequence: TGCGCCAGCAGCTTGGGGGAGACAGGGCCCCACACTGAAGCTTTCTTT. Protein product: CASSLGETGPHTEAFF.

The chain is built from TRBV9 and TRBJ2-2; 10 bases align to TRBD1. The CDR3 extends over 14 amino acids. CDR1 is SGDLS, CDR2 YYNGEE, per germline. Germline trimming cut 3 bases from V and 7 bases from J; bases unmatched to any gene: 3. DNA of the CDR3: TGTGCCAGCAGCGAGGGACAGGGGAACGGGGAGCTGTTTTTT. Translation: CASSEGQGNGELFF.

This chain connects TRBV15 to TRBJ1-5, with a possible D match to TRBD1 (5 bases). Germline V CDR1 and CDR2: LNHNV, YYDKDF (reference sequence). The CDR3 consists of 17 residues. V lost 1 base and J 1 base, leaving 14 bases between the germline ends. DNA of the CDR3: TGTGCCACCAGCAGAGGGGGGGGACTGGACAGCAATCAGCCCCAGCATTTT. Translating it yields CATSRGGGLDSNQPQHF.

The chain combines TRBV25-1 with TRBJ2-2; 7 positions match TRBD1. The V gene's germline CDR1 is MGHDK and CDR2 SYGVNS. The ends lost 4 bases at V and 6 bases at J; junction bases unmatched: 5. This CDR3 contains 14 residues. CDR3 protein: CASSGRQGAGELFF. The CDR3 DNA reads TGTGCCAGCAGTGGACGTCAGGGGGCCGGGGAGCTGTTTTTT.

The chain carries TRBV7-9 and TRBJ1-5; possible D gene TRBD1, 5 bases. Trimming removed 0 bases at V and 7 bases at J, with 13 bases between. From germline, CDR1 is SEHNR and CDR2 FQNEAQ (reference sequence). CDR3 size: 15 residues. The CDR3 spells CASSLASGHMQPQHF. CDR3 sequence (DNA): TGTGCCAGCAGCTTAGCCTCAGGGCATATGCAGCCCCAGCATTTT. Variable domain in full (rest from reference TRBV7-9 and TRBJ1-5): DTGVSQNPRHKITKRGQNVTFRCDPISEHNRLYWYRQTLGQGPEFLTYFQNEAQLEKSRLLSDRFSAERPKGSFSTLEIQRTEQGDSAMYLCASSLASGHMQPQHFGDGTRLSIL.